Presented here are 9 T cell receptor beta chains from one specimen sequenced in a study of T cell responses to AZD1222 COVID-19 vaccine. The table came from immunoSEQ multiplex PCR; TCRdb's copy has only in-frame clones and leaves some out. The profile shows fewer than 200,000 clones, about 88% of them singletons. The material was peripheral blood, obtained 28 days after the second AZD1222 dose. The source is an adult who received the AZD1222 COVID-19 vaccine.

The chain has TRBV6-5 and TRBJ1-2; no clear D. Trimming took 10 bases from V and 4 from J, leaving 13 bases between them. This CDR3 has 12 residues. Germline lookup yields CDR1 MNHEY and CDR2 SVGAGI. The CDR3 nucleotides read TGTGCCACCCTGGGGTACCGCTATGGCTACACCTTC. It codes for CATLGYRYGYTF.

This chain uses TRBV5-4 with TRBJ2-7; 12 nucleotides agree with TRBD1. In germline, CDR1 is SGHNT, CDR2 YYREEE (reference sequence). The V segment lost 4 bases and the J segment 1 base; nucleotides outside the gene matches: 6. This CDR3 contains 16 residues. Written as DNA, the CDR3 is TGTGCCAGCAGCCCGCCGGGACAGGGGGCTTCCTACGAGCAGTACTTC. It encodes CASSPPGQGASYEQYF.

The chain is built from TRBV28 and TRBJ1-2, with 8 bases aligning to TRBD1. Germline CDR1 and CDR2: MDHEN and SYDVKM. CDR3 size: 14 residues. Unmatched junction bases numbered 10, after V lost 5 bases and J lost 8 bases. The CDR3 sequence: CASSTPDRVGGYTF. The DNA of the CDR3 is TGTGCCAGCAGTACCCCGGACAGGGTGGGGGGCTACACCTTC.

The J gene is TRBJ2-3, the V gene TRBV5-6; D is perhaps TRBD1 (5 bases). CDR3 size: 15 residues. Germline CDR1 SGHDT, CDR2 YYEEEE. V lost 1 base, J lost 5 bases, and 14 bases lay in between. CDR3 DNA sequence: TGTGCCAGCAGCTTGAGGGCAGGGTCCGGAGATACGCAGTATTTT. Translated, it gives CASSLRAGSGDTQYF.

This chain links TRBV28 with TRBJ2-6; 9 nucleotides match TRBD1. V shed 3 bases and J 5 bases; nucleotides not matched to a gene: 8. Germline loops: CDR1 MDHEN, CDR2 SYDVKM. The CDR3 runs 17 residues. This CDR3 reads CASSFQPGQGRANVLTF. In DNA, the CDR3 is TGTGCCAGCAGTTTTCAACCGGGACAGGGAAGGGCCAACGTCCTGACTTTC.

CDR3 bases: TGTGCCAGCAGTTACTCAGGGACAGGGCGCTACAATGAGCAGTTCTTC. Protein sequence: CASSYSGTGRYNEQFF. The gene calls are TRBV6-5 and TRBJ2-1; 9 positions agree with TRBD1. Losses at the gene ends were 0 bases for V and 3 bases for J; bases not matched to a gene: 3. The CDR3 runs to 16 residues. Germline V CDR1 and CDR2: MNHEY, SVGAGI.

The count of this clone is one. The chain carries TRBV6-2 or TRBV6-3 and TRBJ2-3; TRBD2 matches at 9 bases. This CDR3 has 15 residues. From germline, CDR1 is MNHEY and CDR2 SVGEGT. Unmatched junction bases numbered 7, after V lost 4 bases and J lost 5 bases. CDR3 nucleotide sequence: TGTGCCAGCAGTTCCCTGGAAGCGGGAGGAGATACGCAGTATTTT. Amino acids: CASSSLEAGGDTQYF.

J is TRBJ2-3 and V is TRBV4-2; 8 bases map to TRBD1. From germline, CDR1 is LGHNA and CDR2 YNFKEQ. With V trimmed by 0 bases and J by 3 bases, 8 bases remained unmatched. The CDR3 length is 17 residues. CDR3 sequence: CASSQEAGGSGTDTQYF. The CDR3, as DNA: TGTGCCAGCAGCCAAGAGGCAGGGGGCTCGGGAACAGATACGCAGTATTTT.

The rearrangement uses TRBV20-1 and TRBJ2-5, with no clear D. V lost 6 bases and J 9 bases, leaving 5 bases between the germline ends. CDR3 length equals 8 residues. The germline CDR1 and CDR2 sequences are DFQATT and SNEGSKA (reference sequence). CDR3 coding DNA: TGCAGTGCCGATTCCCAGTACTTC. This encodes CSADSQYF.